The TCR beta chain under discussion was sequenced for a study of blood T cell repertoires in COVID-19. Study context: Collection of acute and convalescent COVID-19 samples took place in the United States, Italy and Spain. PBMCs, B-cell-depleted T cells, or T cells provided the cDNA or gDNA that made up the material.

This CDR3 spans 12 amino acids. Germline-derived CDR1 and CDR2 are MNHNY and SVGAGI (reference sequence). V lost 11 bases and J 8 bases, leaving 16 bases between the germline ends. Source study methods: Amplification of reference gene primers was used by the study to estimate nucleated cell counts. Here immunoSEQ multiplex PCR was the method, and the copy in TCRdb shows in-frame clones only, minus some. V and J calls and clone size follow that table, whereas D and trimming were derived from the DNA. The profile shows 150,000 to 190,000 clones, roughly 71% of them singletons. Sequencing was carried out using peripheral blood. The chain carries TRBV6-6 and TRBJ1-3; D perhaps matches TRBD1 (6 bases). The sequence derives from a woman older than 75 with acute or convalescent COVID-19. The CDR3 here is CAEGDSWDTIYF. The CDR3, as DNA: TGTGCCGAGGGGGATTCGTGGGACACCATATATTTT.